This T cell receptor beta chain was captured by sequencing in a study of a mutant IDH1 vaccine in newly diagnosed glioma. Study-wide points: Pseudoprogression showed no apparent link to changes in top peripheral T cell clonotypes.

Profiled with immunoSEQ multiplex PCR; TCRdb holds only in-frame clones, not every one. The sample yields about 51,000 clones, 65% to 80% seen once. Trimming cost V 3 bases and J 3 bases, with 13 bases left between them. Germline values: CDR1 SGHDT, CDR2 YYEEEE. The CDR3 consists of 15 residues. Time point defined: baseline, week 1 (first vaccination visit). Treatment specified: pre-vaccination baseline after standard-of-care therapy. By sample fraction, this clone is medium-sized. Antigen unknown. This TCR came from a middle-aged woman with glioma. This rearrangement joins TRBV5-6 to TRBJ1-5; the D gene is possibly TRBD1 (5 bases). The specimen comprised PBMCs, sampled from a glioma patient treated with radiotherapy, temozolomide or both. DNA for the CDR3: TGTGCCAGCAGCTGGGGACGGCGAGTCAATCAGCCCCAGCATTTT. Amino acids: CASSWGRRVNQPQHF.